This passage covers 10 T cell receptor beta chains from one sample sequenced in a study of blood T cell repertoires in COVID-19. Clones were sequenced by immunoSEQ multiplex PCR, and TCRdb holds only the in-frame ones, with some missing. The data hold some 370,000 clones, with 80% to 90% observed a single time. The source material was peripheral blood. The source of these receptors is a woman aged 30 to 39 with COVID-19, enrolled during active disease.

The chain uses TRBV20-1 and TRBJ2-1, with D possibly matching TRBD1 (5 bases). Trimming pared 6 bases from V and 6 bases from J, leaving 9 bases between. The CDR3 consists of 11 residues. Looked up from germline, CDR1 is DFQATT and CDR2 is SNEGSKA (reference sequence). The CDR3 DNA is TGCAGTGCACAGGTCGGCAATGAGCAGTTCTTC. It translates to CSAQVGNEQFF.

For the CDR3, the DNA is TGTGCCAGTGGCCTCCGGGGGGATACGCAGTATTTT. Protein product: CASGLRGDTQYF. V and J are TRBV19 and TRBJ2-3, with D perhaps matching TRBD2 (6 bases). V was shortened by 8 bases and J by 6 bases, with 12 bases between the two germline ends. Germline V gene sequence: CDR1 LNHDA, CDR2 SQIVND (reference sequence). The CDR3 is 12 amino acids.

The gene calls are TRBV2 and TRBJ1-2; TRBD1 agrees at 7 bases. CDR1 SNHLY and CDR2 FYNNEI come from the germline V gene. The ends lost 8 bases at V and 3 bases at J; junction bases unmatched: 15. The CDR3 is 16 residues long. The DNA of the CDR3 is TGTGCCAGCCAGTTACGTACAGGGGATTACTACTATGGCTACACCTTC. This translates into CASQLRTGDYYYGYTF.

The rearrangement joins TRBV25-1 to TRBJ2-1; TRBD2 agrees at 8 bases. The V segment lost 3 bases and the J segment 5 bases; nucleotides outside the gene matches: 6. The V gene's germline CDR1 is MGHDK and CDR2 SYGVNS. The CDR3 is 15 residues long. CDR3 nucleotide sequence: TGTGCCAGCAGTGATAGCGGGAAGGGCAACAATGAGCAGTTCTTC. Protein: CASSDSGKGNNEQFF.

The chain uses TRBV9 and TRBJ2-7; TRBD2 is a possible D gene (6 bases). Trimming removed 0 bases from V and 2 bases from J, with 9 bases in between. There are 14 residues in the CDR3. Germline CDR1 reads SGDLS; CDR2 reads YYNGEE. DNA for the CDR3: TGTGCCAGCAGCGTAGGCTGGAGGGCCTACGAGCAGTACTTC. Encoded protein: CASSVGWRAYEQYF.

This clone occurred once. The V and J genes are TRBV3-1 (or the pseudogene TRBV3-2) and TRBJ2-5, with D possibly matching TRBD2 (6 bases). Germline assignment: CDR1 LGHDT and CDR2 YNNKEL (reference sequence). The CDR3 sequence is 12 residues long. V was trimmed by 11 bases and J by 0 bases, leaving 10 bases between them. In nucleotides, the CDR3 is TGTGCCCGCCCGGGGGACCAAGAGACCCAGTACTTC. Amino acid sequence: CARPGDQETQYF.

This chain joins TRBV30 and TRBJ1-5, with TRBD1 matching 10 bases. Germline V lookup: CDR1 GTSNPN, CDR2 SVGIG (reference sequence). This CDR3 spans 15 amino acids. The ends lost 1 base at V and 6 bases at J; junction bases unmatched: 6. The CDR3 sequence: CAWSEGTGVRQPQHF. The CDR3 nucleotides are TGTGCCTGGAGTGAAGGGACAGGGGTTCGTCAGCCCCAGCATTTT.

V usage is TRBV3-1 (or the pseudogene TRBV3-2) and J usage is TRBJ2-1; 10 bases are shared with TRBD2. V shed 1 base and J 9 bases; nucleotides not matched to a gene: 6. CDR3 length: 15 residues. CDR1 LGHDT and CDR2 YNNKEL come from the germline V gene (reference sequence). CDR3 nucleotides: TGTGCCAGCAGCCAAGTTATAGCGGGAGGTGGTGAGCAGTTCTTC. Amino acids: CASSQVIAGGGEQFF.

The gene calls are TRBV7-3 and TRBJ2-5; maybe TRBD1 (5 bases). CDR3 length equals 16 residues. V lost 5 bases and J lost 2, with 18 bases in between. Germline CDR1 and CDR2: SGHTA and FQGTGA. As DNA, the CDR3 is TGTGCCAGCAGCCGAGAAGGGCCAAGGGGTCAAGAGACCCAGTACTTC. This sequence encodes CASSREGPRGQETQYF.

V gene TRBV5-4 combines with J gene TRBJ2-1; TRBD1 aligns across 10 bases. Unmatched junction bases numbered 7, after V lost 4 bases and J lost 9 bases. This CDR3 is 14 amino acids long. Germline V gene lookup returns CDR1 SGHNT and CDR2 YYREEE (reference sequence). The CDR3 nucleotides are TGTGCCAGCAGCACCGGACAGGGGGGTGGTGAGCAGTTCTTC. Residues: CASSTGQGGGEQFF. Looking up the rest from reference TRBV5-4 and TRBJ2-1 gives the full variable domain: ETGVTQSPTHLIKTRGQQVTLRCSSQSGHNTVSWYQQALGQGPQFIFQYYREEENGRGNFPPRFSGLQFPNYSSELNVNALELDDSALYLCASSTGQGGGEQFFGPGTRLTVL.